The 9 T cell receptor beta chains below were found in one sample sequenced in a study of metastatic and nonmetastatic thyroid tumors. TCRdb reanalyzed the PCR reads via MiXCR. The sample has under 5,000 clones; around 20% are singletons. Patients were all untreated before their thyroid surgery. The sample consisted of tumor tissue. The receptor set was obtained from a male donor with papillary thyroid cancer or a benign thyroid nodule (not recorded which). Some clones in this sample may be carry-over from other donors' samples.

The chain carries TRBV7-8 and TRBJ2-7; tentative D call: TRBD2 (6 bases). The germline V and J ends were trimmed by 3 bases and 1 base, with 7 bases remaining between them. This CDR3 contains 13 residues. In germline, CDR1 is SGHVS, CDR2 FQNEAQ. CDR3 sequence (DNA): TGTGCCAGCAGCTTTGGGGGGTCCTACGAGCAGTACTTC. Translated: CASSFGGSYEQYF.

This clone was recorded a few times. This sequence joins TRBV6-1 and TRBJ1-1; maybe TRBD1 (6 bases). Per germline, CDR1 MNHNS and CDR2 SASEGT. Deletions cut 6 bases from V and 7 bases from J, with 15 bases between. The CDR3 length is 13 residues. CDR3 region: CASSHKGGNEAFF. The CDR3 DNA reads TGTGCCAGCAGCCACAAGGGGGGGAATGAAGCTTTCTTT.

The chain combines TRBV6-1 with TRBJ1-1; 10 nucleotides align to TRBD1. The V gene end was trimmed by 5 bases and the J gene end by 7 bases; junction bases not matched to a gene: 13. CDR1 and CDR2 (germline): MNHNS, SASEGT. The CDR3 extends over 16 amino acids. The CDR3 sequence is CASSQRQGAANDEAFF. The CDR3 DNA is TGTGCCAGCAGTCAAAGACAGGGGGCGGCGAACGATGAAGCTTTCTTT.

This clone rates as medium-sized. This rearrangement joins TRBV28 to TRBJ1-5; no clear D. V lost 1 base and J 0 bases, leaving 4 bases between the germline ends. Germline assignment: CDR1 MDHEN and CDR2 SYDVKM. The CDR3 sequence is 14 residues long. CDR3 region: CASSLLFSNQPQHF. DNA of the CDR3: TGTGCCAGCAGTTTATTGTTTAGCAATCAGCCCCAGCATTTT.

The chain recombines TRBV27 with TRBJ2-7, with 8 bases fitting TRBD1. The CDR3 is 16 residues long. CDR1 MNHEY and CDR2 SMNVEV come from the germline V gene (reference sequence). The V and J ends lost 8 bases and 0 bases, in that order; junction bases with no gene match: 12. The CDR3 DNA reads TGTGCCAGCGGTACTTGGAGGACAGGGAGCTCCTACGAGCAGTACTTC. Translated: CASGTWRTGSSYEQYF.

This clone is deemed medium-sized. The rearrangement uses TRBV7-2 and TRBJ2-7; 7 bases line up with TRBD2. The CDR3 sequence is 14 residues long. The trim removed 6 bases at V and 0 bases at J, leaving 5 bases unmatched. Germline V CDR1 and CDR2: SGHTA, FQGNSA. The DNA of the CDR3 is TGTGCCAGCAGACCTGGCGGGGGCTCCTACGAGCAGTACTTC. This gives the protein CASRPGGGSYEQYF.

This rearrangement joins TRBV28 to TRBJ1-2; 8 bases are shared with TRBD1. Germline V gene lookup returns CDR1 MDHEN and CDR2 SYDVKM. After removal of 5 bases from V and 6 bases from J, the junction contained 5 bases not matched to a gene. CDR3 length: 13 amino acids. This CDR3 reads CASSIQGAHGYTF. In nucleotides, the CDR3 is TGTGCCAGCAGTATTCAGGGGGCCCATGGCTACACCTTC.

A few counts support this clone. The rearrangement joins TRBV28 to TRBJ2-1; D uncertain. Trimming left V 3 bases short and J 6 bases short, with 12 bases between. The CDR3 sequence is 14 residues long. The V gene's germline CDR1 is MDHEN and CDR2 SYDVKM. CDR3 in DNA: TGTGCCAGCAGTTTCGAGCTAGGATCCAATGAGCAGTTCTTC. This translates into CASSFELGSNEQFF. The variable domain in full, completed from reference TRBV28 and TRBJ2-1, reads DVKVTQSSRYLVKRTGEKVFLECVQDMDHENMFWYRQDPGLGLRLIYFSYDVKMKEKGDIPEGYSVSREKKERFSLILESASTNQTSMYLCASSFELGSNEQFFGPGTRLTVL.

By sample fraction, this clone is medium-sized. This chain joins TRBV5-1 and TRBJ1-2; D unresolved. V was shortened by 5 bases and J by 0 bases, with 8 bases between the two germline ends. There are 13 residues in the CDR3. CDR1 and CDR2 (germline): SGHRS, YFSETQ. CDR3 nucleotide sequence: TGCGCCAGCAGTAGGGATCCTAACTATGGCTACACCTTC. As protein: CASSRDPNYGYTF.